Listed below are T cell receptor beta chains from one sample, sequenced in a study of CD8 T cells in Susac syndrome. TCRdb recomputed calls from the immunoSEQ multiplex PCR reads with MiXCR, one row per CDR3 protein. The sample has about 100,000 distinct CDR3 sequences; around 96% are singletons. The sequenced sample consisted of CD8+ T cells from PBMCs. The source of these receptors is a human donor with Susac syndrome. Each CDR3 is given with its conserved first and last residue. D genes are given only for firm matches. The size field is filled for only some rows; it gives once, few, many or a size class.

D gene,clone size,V gene,J gene,CDR3 DNA,CDR3 protein
-,-,TRBV4-1,TRBJ1-5,TGCGCCAGCAGCCAATGGGCAAATCAGCCCCAGCATTTT,CASSQWANQPQHF
-,once,TRBV6-4,TRBJ2-2,TGTGCCAGCAGTGACTCAGCGGAGTCCGGGGAGCTGTTTTTT,CASSDSAESGELFF
-,few,TRBV19,TRBJ1-1,TGTGCCAGTAGTATCACAGAGGGGAACACTGAAGCTTTCTTT,CASSITEGNTEAFF
-,-,TRBV10-3,TRBJ2-7,TGTGCCATCAGTGAGTCCGAGGTAGCGGAGCAGTACTTC,CAISESEVAEQYF
TRBD1,-,TRBV20-1,TRBJ1-4,TGCAGTGCTAGAGATGTTGCAGGGGGCAGGGAAAAACTGTTTTTT,CSARDVAGGREKLFF
TRBD2,-,TRBV7-2,TRBJ2-1,TGTGCCAGCAGCTTAGAGTGGCGGGGGGGTAACAATGAGCAGTTCTTC,CASSLEWRGGNNEQFF
TRBD2,-,TRBV12-3/TRBV12-4,TRBJ2-7,TGTGCCAGCAGCCTTAGCGGGGGGTCCCCCGAGCAGTACTTC,CASSLSGGSPEQYF
TRBD2,-,TRBV20-1,TRBJ2-1,TGCAGTGCTATCCGACTAGCGGGGAGCTCCTACAATGAGCAGTTCTTC,CSAIRLAGSSYNEQFF
TRBD1,-,TRBV20-1,TRBJ2-3,TGCAGTGCTGGGACAGGGGGCGATGGAGATACGCAGTATTTT,CSAGTGGDGDTQYF
TRBD1,-,TRBV5-1,TRBJ1-1,TGCGCCAGCAGAACCACGGGACAGCCCTACACTGAAGCTTTCTTT,CASRTTGQPYTEAFF
-,-,TRBV9,TRBJ2-7,TGTGCCAGCAGCGCGAACCCCTCCTACGAGCAGTACTTC,CASSANPSYEQYF
-,-,TRBV24-1,TRBJ2-3,TGTGCCACACAGGGCGGATGGGCAGATACGCAGTATTTT,CATQGGWADTQYF
-,-,TRBV25-1,TRBJ1-2,TGTGCCAGCAGTGCCTCGGGGCAACCTAACTATGGCTACACCTTC,CASSASGQPNYGYTF
TRBD1,-,TRBV4-1,TRBJ1-4,TGCGCCAGCAGCCAGACATCCGGGACAGGGAACGAAAAACTGTTTTTT,CASSQTSGTGNEKLFF
-,-,TRBV27,TRBJ2-3,TGTGCCAGCAGTGAGGTAGTTGGTTGGCGCACAGATACGCAGTATTTT,CASSEVVGWRTDTQYF
TRBD2,-,TRBV15,TRBJ2-1,TGTGCCACCAGCAGAGATCTAGCGGCCCTGGGGGATGAGCAGTTCTTC,CATSRDLAALGDEQFF
TRBD2,-,TRBV29-1,TRBJ2-5,TGCAGCGTTGAAAATGGGGGGGCCCAGTACTTC,CSVENGGAQYF
-,-,TRBV29-1,TRBJ2-7,TGCAGCGTTGTTGACAGCGGAGGACCTTTGGAGCAGTACTTC,CSVVDSGGPLEQYF